This T cell receptor (beta chain) was found in a study of response to subunit inactivated influenza vaccine. Notes on the study in general: After each seasonal influenza vaccination, few new T cells are recruited, the authors suggested.

In its sample, this clonotype was seen many times. Its matching antigen is unknown. One entry per CDR3 protein results from TCRdb running MiXCR on the RT-PCR reads. The profile shows under 200,000 distinct CDR3 sequences, approximately 10% of them singletons. There are 15 residues in the CDR3. The germline V gene has CDR1 LNHDA and CDR2 SQIVND (reference sequence). With 5 bases clipped from V and 2 bases from J, the junction kept 5 bases outside the gene matches. The receptor was derived from a man aged 45 to 65 who received an inactivated influenza vaccine. The gene calls are TRBV19 and TRBJ2-7; 11 bases align to TRBD2. This sample comprised non-naive T cells sorted from PBMCs, obtained roughly 46 days after vaccination. The CDR3 sequence is CASSPGLAETYEQYF. Written as DNA, the CDR3 is TGTGCCAGTAGTCCGGGACTAGCGGAAACCTACGAGCAGTACTTC. Using reference TRBV19 and TRBJ2-7 for the parts outside the CDR3, the full variable domain is DGGITQSPKYLFRKEGQNVTLSCEQNLNHDAMYWYRQDPGQGLRLIYYSQIVNDFQKGDIAEGYSVSREKKESFPLTVTSAQKNPTAFYLCASSPGLAETYEQYFGPGTRLTVT.